The 17 T cell receptor beta chains below were found in one sample sequenced in a study of long-term antiretroviral therapy in people with HIV. An immunoSEQ assay, version v3.0, was performed at survey level. Profiling relied on immunoSEQ multiplex PCR, and the TCRdb table lists in-frame clones only, not all of them. In the table there are tens of thousands of clones, around 80% of which are singletons. The source material was unsorted PBMCs, sampled 0.5 years after starting antiretroviral therapy. These receptors were obtained from a man younger than 35 with HIV.

The rearrangement links TRBV15 to TRBJ2-3; tentatively, D is TRBD1 (5 bases). V was cut by 0 bases and J by 0 bases, with 13 bases left in between. This CDR3 is 17 amino acids long. The V gene's germline CDR1 is LNHNV and CDR2 YYDKDF (reference sequence). In DNA form, the CDR3 reads TGTGCCACCAGCAGAGACCGACAGAACCCTAGCACAGATACGCAGTATTTT. Amino acids: CATSRDRQNPSTDTQYF. The variable domain in full, completed from reference TRBV15 and TRBJ2-3, reads DAMVIQNPRYQVTQFGKPVTLSCSQTLNHNVMYWYQQKSSQAPKLLFHYYDKDFNNEADTPDNFQSRRPNTSFCFLDIRSPGLGDTAMYLCATSRDRQNPSTDTQYFGPGTRLTVL.

V usage is TRBV28 and J usage is TRBJ2-2; no definite D call. CDR3 length: 13 residues. V lost 2 bases, J lost 4 bases, and 5 bases lay in between. The germline V gene encodes CDR1 MDHEN and CDR2 SYDVKM. In nucleotides, the CDR3 is TGTGCCAGCAGTTTACAAGCCACCGGGGAGCTGTTTTTT. Translating gives CASSLQATGELFF. Using reference TRBV28 and TRBJ2-2 for the parts outside the CDR3, the full variable domain is DVKVTQSSRYLVKRTGEKVFLECVQDMDHENMFWYRQDPGLGLRLIYFSYDVKMKEKGDIPEGYSVSREKKERFSLILESASTNQTSMYLCASSLQATGELFFGEGSRLTVL.

This chain links TRBV19 with TRBJ2-2; the D gene is possibly TRBD1 (5 bases). The V gene lost 4 bases and the J gene lost 4 bases, with 13 bases spanning the gap. Germline V gives CDR1 LNHDA, CDR2 SQIVND (reference sequence). The CDR3 covers 15 residues. This CDR3 reads CASSKALGVTGELFF. CDR3 coding DNA: TGTGCCAGTAGTAAAGCTCTAGGGGTCACCGGGGAGCTGTTTTTT.

V and J are TRBV9 and TRBJ2-2, with D uncertain. V shed 4 bases and J shed 3 bases, with 4 bases lying between them. Germline V gene data show CDR1 as SGDLS and CDR2 as YYNGEE. The CDR3 contains 12 residues. The CDR3 sequence is CASSSHTGELFF. The CDR3 coding sequence is TGTGCCAGCAGCTCCCACACCGGGGAGCTGTTTTTT.

This clone came up once. V and J are TRBV2 and TRBJ2-3; D is possibly TRBD2 (6 bases). The V end lost 8 bases, the J end lost 3 bases, and 15 bases lay between the germline ends. Germline-derived CDR1 and CDR2 are SNHLY and FYNNEI. The CDR3 contains 14 residues. CDR3 region: CASRRVLETDTQYF. The CDR3 nucleotides read TGTGCCAGCCGGAGGGTACTGGAAACAGATACGCAGTATTTT.

The chain combines TRBV18 with TRBJ2-7; the match to TRBD2 covers 16 bases. The CDR3 consists of 16 residues. V shed 3 bases, J shed 6 bases, and the junction held 5 bases outside the gene matches. Germline assignment: CDR1 KGHSH and CDR2 LQKENI. The CDR3 DNA is TGTGCCAGCTCACCGGGACTAGCGGGAGGGCCTGTCGAGCAGTACTTC. Translated, it gives CASSPGLAGGPVEQYF.

The chain combines TRBV7-8 with TRBJ1-1, with unresolved D. V lost 3 bases and J 1 base, leaving 6 bases between the germline ends. The CDR3 spans 13 residues. Germline V gene lookup returns CDR1 SGHVS and CDR2 FQNEAQ. The DNA of the CDR3 is TGTGCCAGCAGCTTTGAGGGGAACACTGAAGCTTTCTTT. Translating it yields CASSFEGNTEAFF. The full variable domain, in which reference TRBV7-8 and TRBJ1-1 provide the parts outside the CDR3, is GAGVSQSPRYKVAKRGQDVALRCDPISGHVSLFWYQQALGQGPEFLTYFQNEAQLDKSGLPSDRFFAERPEGSVSTLKIQRTQQEDSAVYLCASSFEGNTEAFFGQGTRLTVV.

The rearrangement joins TRBV6-5 to TRBJ1-2, with a weak D call TRBD1 (5 bases). CDR1 MNHEY and CDR2 SVGAGI come from the germline V gene. This CDR3 has 14 amino acids. V lost 6 bases, J lost 8 bases, and 19 bases lay in between. The CDR3 DNA reads as TGTGCCAGCAGGACCCTCGACAGTCTTCGAGGCTACACCTTC. This sequence encodes CASRTLDSLRGYTF.

This clone was observed a handful of times. This rearrangement joins TRBV7-2 to TRBJ2-2, with D tentatively TRBD2 (6 bases). Germline CDR1 and CDR2: SGHTA and FQGNSA. The V end lost 10 bases, the J end lost 2 bases, and 14 bases lay between the germline ends. CDR3 length: 14 residues. Here the CDR3 reads CANDRDLNTGELFF. The CDR3 DNA reads as TGTGCCAATGACCGGGACTTAAACACCGGGGAGCTGTTTTTT.

This clone turned up a few times. The gene calls are TRBV29-1 and TRBJ2-2; 8 bases are a match to TRBD1. This CDR3 is 13 amino acids long. Germline values: CDR1 SQVTM, CDR2 ANQGSEA. Trimming at V came to 7 bases and at J to 4 bases, leaving 5 bases not matched to a gene. The chain's CDR3 is CSARDRLTGELFF. The DNA of the CDR3 is TGCAGCGCCAGGGACAGGCTCACCGGGGAGCTGTTTTTT.

The V gene is TRBV25-1, the J gene TRBJ2-1; D perhaps matches TRBD2 (6 bases). Germline V gives CDR1 MGHDK, CDR2 SYGVNS. V shed 8 bases and J shed 9 bases, with 17 bases lying between them. This CDR3 has 13 residues. This chain's CDR3 is CASSPGRGSEQFF. The DNA for the CDR3 is TGTGCCAGCTCGCCAGGGCGGGGTAGTGAGCAGTTCTTC.

V is TRBV5-1 and J is TRBJ1-1, with D unresolved. This CDR3 region has 14 residues. Germline CDR1 and CDR2: SGHRS and YFSETQ. Between the trimmed V and J ends, which lost 4 bases and 1 base, there was a span of 11 bases. The CDR3 here is CASSLLPGNTEAFF. In DNA, the CDR3 is TGCGCCAGCAGCCTACTACCGGGGAACACTGAAGCTTTCTTT.

DNA of the CDR3: TGCGCCAGCAGCCCCAGGTTTAATTCACCCCTCCACTTT. Translated, it gives CASSPRFNSPLHF. This rearrangement joins TRBV4-3 to TRBJ1-6; D uncertain. There are 13 residues in the CDR3. Germline-derived CDR1 and CDR2 are LGHNA and YSLEER. V was shortened by 4 bases and J by 6 bases, with 7 bases between the two germline ends.

The V gene is TRBV19, the J gene TRBJ1-5; possible D gene TRBD1, 5 bases. CDR3 size: 14 residues. Germline V CDR1 and CDR2: LNHDA, SQIVND (reference sequence). Deletions cut 5 bases from V and 0 bases from J, with 8 bases between. CDR3 coding DNA: TGTGCCAGTAGTCCCGGGGCTAGCAATCAGCCCCAGCATTTT. The encoded protein is CASSPGASNQPQHF.

This clone has more than one count but fewer than ten. This chain links TRBV27 with TRBJ1-4; D gene ambiguous. The CDR3 has 13 amino acids. From germline, CDR1 is MNHEY and CDR2 SMNVEV (reference sequence). V was clipped by 7 bases and J by 12 bases, with 18 bases between them. CDR3 sequence: CASTKPAVTELFF. As DNA, the CDR3 is TGTGCCAGCACCAAACCCGCCGTCACGGAACTGTTTTTT.

This clone was seen only once. This chain connects TRBV19 to TRBJ2-1, with 10 bases that match TRBD2. The CDR3 totals 13 residues. Per germline, CDR1 LNHDA and CDR2 SQIVND (reference sequence). V shed 4 bases and J 14 bases; nucleotides not matched to a gene: 8. CDR3 bases: TGTGCCAGTAGTAGCAGCGGGGGGGCCGGGGAGTTCTTC. It is translated as CASSSSGGAGEFF. Full variable domain (outside the CDR3, taken from reference TRBV19 and TRBJ2-1): DGGITQSPKYLFRKEGQNVTLSCEQNLNHDAMYWYRQDPGQGLRLIYYSQIVNDFQKGDIAEGYSVSREKKESFPLTVTSAQKNPTAFYLCASSSSGGAGEFFGPGTRLTVL.

The V call is TRBV7-9, the J call TRBJ1-2, with D tentatively TRBD1 (5 bases). This CDR3 is built from 16 residues. Germline assignment: CDR1 SEHNR and CDR2 FQNEAQ (reference sequence). The ends were cut back, 5 bases at V and 2 bases at J, with 18 bases in the middle. DNA of the CDR3: TGTGCCAGCAGCCAGTTGGAGGGGTTGTACAACTATGGCTACACCTTC. This sequence encodes CASSQLEGLYNYGYTF.